This TCR beta chain was identified in a study of T cells after yellow fever vaccination. This clonotype showed up just a few times. The CDR3 runs to 16 residues. The germline V gene has CDR1 LNHDA and CDR2 SQIVND (reference sequence). V lost 3 bases, J lost 1 base, and 4 bases stayed unmatched. TCRdb called the 5' RACE reads again in MiXCR, with one record for every CDR3 protein. The sample records 500,000 to 650,000 distinct CDR3 sequences, about 12% being singletons. The TCR was taken from a man between 25 and 39 years old who received the YFV17D yellow fever vaccine. The chain carries TRBV19 and TRBJ2-7; 12 nucleotides line up with TRBD2. The sequencing used PBMCs, collected on the day of the yellow fever booster vaccination. The CDR3 loop is CASSIRTSGVSYEQYF. The CDR3 coding sequence is TGTGCCAGTAGTATCCGGACTAGCGGGGTTTCCTACGAGCAGTACTTC.